These T cell receptor beta chains were read from a single sample in a study of cytomegalovirus exposure and HLA in healthy donors. Assay: immunoSEQ multiplex PCR; the TCRdb copy retains only in-frame clones and omits some. The sample consists of 250,000 to 350,000 clones, 65% to 85% of them appearing once. The sample taken for sequencing was PBMCs. The receptors were gathered from a female donor in good health and CMV-seronegative. Each CDR3 is given with its conserved first and last residue. Fields, in order: J gene, CDR3 length, V gene, CDR3 protein.

TRBJ2-3 15 TRBV6-5 CASSTRLAFGDTQYF
TRBJ2-2 15 TRBV18 CASSPGQGATGELFF
TRBJ2-7 15 TRBV7-9 CASSLVGEGSYEQYF
TRBJ2-3 17 TRBV9 CASSNTATSGNTDTQYF
TRBJ2-7 13 TRBV7-6 CASSRQAGYEQYF
TRBJ2-1 13 TRBV9 CASSVIGYNEQFF
TRBJ2-1 16 TRBV10-3 CATNHRASSDYNEQFF
TRBJ1-1 13 TRBV5-4 CASSFRGSTEAFF
TRBJ2-2 15 TRBV30 CAWSPDEAGAGELFF
TRBJ2-7 14 TRBV11-2 CASSLDPGTSKQYF
TRBJ2-2 16 TRBV4-1 CASSQSERPNTGELFF
TRBJ2-1 15 TRBV19 CASSNRTSGSNEQFF
TRBJ2-1 17 TRBV27 CASSLVRGENFYNEQFF
TRBJ1-6 14 TRBV6-5 CASRAGTGGSPLHF
TRBJ2-3 14 TRBV5-4 CASSLDLAWDTQYF
TRBJ2-2 15 TRBV9 CASSLYQLNTGELFF
TRBJ2-3 15 TRBV10-3 CAISANRGQVDTQYF
TRBJ2-1 15 TRBV2 CASSDQTSGRNEQFF
TRBJ1-1 16 TRBV7-2 CASSPRGLQLNTEAFF
TRBJ2-2 15 TRBV4-1 CASSQGTSRTGELFF
TRBJ2-3 15 TRBV6-5 CASRTGQGATDTQYF
TRBJ2-2 15 TRBV12-5 CASGLPSRATGELFF
TRBJ2-7 15 TRBV6-1 CASSEMVAGRNEQYF
TRBJ1-1 16 TRBV10-1 CASRAGQAGVNTEAFF
TRBJ1-1 16 TRBV21-1 CASTQEVQGGHPEAFF
TRBJ2-7 16 TRBV30 CAWIRIAGGLGDEQYF
TRBJ1-1 13 TRBV18 CASSPAEGTEAFF
TRBJ2-2 19 TRBV11-2 CASNQIPGQGPLGTGELFF
TRBJ1-1 15 TRBV11-3 CANGRPMGVGAEAFF
TRBJ2-1 13 TRBV6-6 CASSSGPGGEQFF
TRBJ2-7 17 TRBV11-3 CASSLSFRGTGTYEQYF
TRBJ2-3 17 TRBV7-3 CAGPPDTRACRTDTQYF
TRBJ2-5 15 TRBV7-9 CASSYSAGPGETQYF
TRBJ1-1 15 TRBV6-5 CASSYTGGVVTEAFF
TRBJ2-1 16 TRBV7-6 CASSLEGTSVYNEQFF
TRBJ1-2 14 TRBV7-2 CASSPRGTGYGYTF
TRBJ2-7 13 TRBV6-5 CASSRDTYYEQYF
TRBJ2-5 16 TRBV4-1 CASSPPGTSDQETQYF
TRBJ2-1 18 TRBV27 CASSSRIDPRSRYNEQFF
TRBJ2-2 14 TRBV19 CATGTGKKAGELFF
TRBJ2-5 16 TRBV7-9 CASSFPDSPRTETQYF
TRBJ1-2 13 TRBV11-1 CASSFDRTGGYTF
TRBJ1-5 14 TRBV6-5 CASSLRTGRQPQHF
TRBJ2-5 14 TRBV13 CASSITEYQETQYF
TRBJ2-7 14 TRBV6-5 CASRPGTSSPEQYF
TRBJ2-1 15 TRBV19 CASSITDSSYNEQFF